This T cell receptor beta chain came from a study of T cell clonality in common variable immunodeficiency (dated by TCRdb to the mid-2010s). For sequencing input, CVID and control samples contributed equivalent amounts of genomic DNA. For every sample, a 60 bp segment covering the rearranged TCRbeta CDR3 region was amplified and then sequenced. The immunoSEQ assay, a bias-corrected multiplex PCR combined with high-throughput sequencing, was used for TCRbeta amplification. The paper's processing steps were these. Each unique nucleotide sequence was treated as a clone and annotated with V, D and J genes, copy number and frequency. Sequences were labeled productive if in frame, and non-productive if out of frame or containing stop codons. As previously described, clonality was calculated on the basis of Shannon's entropy. The predicted amino acid sequences of productive clones were used to derive the mean CDR3 Kyte-Doolittle hydropathy. The R hclust function was used to hierarchically cluster scaled V gene usage with Manhattan distance and complete linkage. Sharing of clones by CDR3 amino acid sequence was evaluated through resampling of 12 repertoires per group over 100 rounds. The repertoires were searched for about 70 published EBV-specific TCRbeta sequences and 245 published CMV-specific TCRbeta sequences. After a couple of CVID samples that produced fewer than 10,000 sequences were dropped from the analysis, some 42 CVID repertoires remained. What TCRdb holds here is the immuneACCESS table cut down to in-frame rearrangements. Part of the clones is not present; checked against another copy, under half of the missing clones reflect an unresolved V gene, and the others are unexplained. V, J and clone size reflect that table, while D and trimming were determined from the DNA. This sample has tens of thousands of clones, none of them a singleton. The ten top clones hold 13% of the sample.

Most of the CVID patients and most of the healthy controls were of Caucasian heritage. From each donor, about 4.5 to 8.5 ml of heparinized peripheral whole blood was collected. Genomic DNA from adults with common variable immune deficiency (CVID) and from healthy adult controls was used to sequence TCRbeta CDR3 repertoires. The control group was made up of roughly 22 healthy adult volunteers (10 male and approximately twelve female) whose ages ranged from roughly 23 to 70 years, with a mean age of around 30. Diluted blood was density-centrifuged over Hypaque 1077 or Ficoll-Paque to isolate peripheral blood mononuclear cells. Genomic DNA was obtained from unsorted mononuclear cells using either Qiagen column purification or a centrifugation-based method. Beyond this particular receptor, the publication reports: CVID subjects shared fewer TCRbeta clones with each other than healthy controls did (p < 0.0001). TCRbeta clonality was higher in CVID subjects than in healthy controls (t-test p = 0.018), and the increase was most characteristic of about a third of subjects. Patient heterogeneity within the CVID cohort put limits on correlating repertoire features with clinical complications. The authors noted that sequencing repertoires of T cell subpopulations would be needed to clarify what caused the increased clonality in CVID. CVID TCRbeta sequences were reported to have fewer deletions and N-nucleotide insertions and to lack highly modified clones with 13 or more V deletions. Despite equal DNA input, controls averaged roughly 84,000 unique sequences per sample versus about 31,547 in CVID samples.

The germline V gene gives CDR1 as ENHRY and CDR2 as SYGVKD. Compared with germline, V lacks 3 bases and J lacks 7 bases; bases without a gene match: 5. Inclusive of the bounding cysteine and phenylalanine, the CDR3 is 13 residues long. Part of the CDR3 DNA is given, 30 bases translated from base 1. This clone showed up many times. The antigen it recognizes is unknown. The read finishes 3 residues shy of the CDR3 end, and the germline J gene is used to complete it. This receptor was identified in a person aged 18-70 years in good health. Sequences were obtained from peripheral blood mononuclear cells. The V and J genes are TRBV10-3 and TRBJ2-5; 7 central nucleotides agree with TRBD2. The CDR3 region has the sequence CAISETGGGTQYF. Incomplete CDR3 DNA: TGTGCCATCAGTGAAACGGGGGGAGGGACC.